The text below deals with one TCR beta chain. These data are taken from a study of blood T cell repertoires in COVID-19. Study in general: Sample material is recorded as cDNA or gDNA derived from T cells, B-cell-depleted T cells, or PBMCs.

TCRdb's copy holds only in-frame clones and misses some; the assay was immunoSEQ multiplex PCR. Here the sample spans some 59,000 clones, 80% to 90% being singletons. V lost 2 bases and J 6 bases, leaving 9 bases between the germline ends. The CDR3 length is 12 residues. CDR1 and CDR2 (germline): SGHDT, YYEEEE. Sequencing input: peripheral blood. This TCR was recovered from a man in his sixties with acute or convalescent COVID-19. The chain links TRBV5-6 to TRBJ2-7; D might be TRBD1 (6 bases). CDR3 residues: CASSFRRGEQYF. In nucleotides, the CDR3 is TGTGCCAGCAGCTTCCGCAGGGGCGAGCAGTACTTC.